The 30 T cell receptor beta chains presented below share a single source sample, sequenced in a study of shared clonotypes between healthy human individuals. The repertoire was sequenced with immunoSEQ multiplex PCR; TCRdb's copy has only in-frame clones and lacks some. In the table there are about 1 million clones, about three quarters of which are singletons. Sequencing input: memory CD4+ T cells sorted from blood. As to subset: CD45RA-negative fraction. Receptors originate from a man aged 18 to 35 in good health.

This chain joins TRBV7-2 and TRBJ2-7; no clear D gene. V was pared by 5 bases and J by 2 bases, with 19 bases between. CDR3 length equals 16 residues. Per germline, CDR1 SGHTA and CDR2 FQGNSA. DNA for the CDR3: TGTGCCAGCAGCCAGGCCCCCGTAGCTGCGACCTACGAGCAGTACTTC. Its translation: CASSQAPVAATYEQYF. The full variable domain, with the rest looked up from reference TRBV7-2 and TRBJ2-7, is GAGVSQSPSNKVTEKGKDVELRCDPISGHTALYWYRQSLGQGLEFLIYFQGNSAPDKSGLPSDRFSAERTGGSVSTLTIQRTQQEDSAVYLCASSQAPVAATYEQYFGPGTRLTVT.

Note on this clone: The sample holds other DNA sequences that translate to the same CDR3. The CDR3, as DNA: TGTGCCAGCAGCTTGGGGGGACAAGGACCCTACGAGCAGTACTTC. Its translation is CASSLGGQGPYEQYF. The chain employs TRBV11-2 and TRBJ2-7, with D possibly being TRBD1 or TRBD2 (6 bases each). Germline values: CDR1 SGHAT, CDR2 FQNNGV. Trimming took off 3 bases at V and 2 bases at J, with 14 bases between the two ends. The CDR3 covers 15 residues.

A few counts support this clone. The identical CDR3 is also encoded by other nucleotide sequences in the sample. The chain uses TRBV19 and TRBJ2-7; 7 nucleotides line up with TRBD1. With 6 bases clipped from V and 1 base from J, the junction kept 3 bases outside the gene matches. The germline V gene encodes CDR1 LNHDA and CDR2 SQIVND (reference sequence). This CDR3 region has 13 residues. The CDR3 protein is CASRPTGSYEQYF. DNA for the CDR3: TGTGCCAGTAGACCGACAGGGTCCTACGAGCAGTACTTC.

In this sample, this clone turned up once. DNA of the CDR3: TGTGCCAGCAGTGGGTTGGACAGGGGAAATTACGAGCAGTACTTC. As protein: CASSGLDRGNYEQYF. The V call is TRBV6-6, the J call TRBJ2-7, with 9 bases identical to TRBD1. Germline values: CDR1 MNHNY, CDR2 SVGAGI (reference sequence). CDR3 length: 15 residues. V was clipped by 5 bases and J by 4 bases; unmatched bases: 9.

There are many counts of this clone. The gene calls are TRBV25-1 and TRBJ1-3; perhaps TRBD1 as D (5 bases). This CDR3 is 15 amino acids long. Trimming removed 4 bases from V and 1 base from J, with 11 bases in between. Per the germline V gene, CDR1 is MGHDK and CDR2 is SYGVNS. CDR3 protein: CASSGGTQSGNTIYF. Here the CDR3 DNA reads TGTGCCAGCAGTGGAGGGACCCAGTCTGGAAACACCATATATTTT. The complete variable domain, with remaining parts taken from reference TRBV25-1 and TRBJ1-3, reads EADIYQTPRYLVIGTGKKITLECSQTMGHDKMYWYQQDPGMELHLIHYSYGVNSTEKGDLSSESTVSRIRTEHFPLTLESARPSHTSQYLCASSGGTQSGNTIYFGEGSWLTVV.

This rearrangement joins TRBV19 to TRBJ2-5; TRBD2 might be the D (7 bases). V lost 7 bases, J lost 8 bases, and 17 bases lay in between. The CDR3 has 13 residues. CDR1 and CDR2 (germline): LNHDA, SQIVND (reference sequence). This chain's CDR3 is CASTQGGAVTQYF. For the CDR3, the DNA is TGTGCCAGTACCCAAGGGGGGGCGGTCACCCAGTACTTC.

The chain combines TRBV30 with TRBJ2-5; D tentatively fits TRBD1 or TRBD2 (5 bases each). This CDR3 region has 15 residues. Trimming removed 0 bases from V and 3 bases from J, with 14 bases in between. The V gene's germline CDR1 is GTSNPN and CDR2 SVGIG (reference sequence). The CDR3 spells CAWSVQRGPKETQYF. The CDR3 DNA reads TGTGCCTGGAGTGTTCAAAGGGGACCTAAAGAGACCCAGTACTTC.

The chain employs TRBV9 and TRBJ2-7; 7 nucleotides match TRBD2. Trimming took 3 bases from V and 0 from J; bases not matched to a gene: 3. CDR3 length: 14 residues. Germline assignment: CDR1 SGDLS and CDR2 YYNGEE. DNA of the CDR3: TGTGCCAGCAGCGCCCTAGCGGCCTCCTACGAGCAGTACTTC. Translated: CASSALAASYEQYF.

The CDR3 DNA reads TGTGCCAGCAGCTCGATGGACAGGGGGCGAGGTGGCTACACCTTC. It yields the protein CASSSMDRGRGGYTF. The rearrangement joins TRBV7-2 to TRBJ1-2; 11 positions agree with TRBD1. J gave up 7 bases and V 4 bases, and 8 bases lay outside the gene matches. Germline V gene lookup returns CDR1 SGHTA and CDR2 FQGNSA. The length of the CDR3 is 15 residues.

The chain links TRBV29-1 to TRBJ2-7, with D possibly TRBD1 on 6 matching bases. The CDR3 is made up of 13 amino acids. Germline CDR1 is SQVTM and CDR2 is ANQGSEA. V lost 6 bases, J lost 4 bases, and 16 bases lay in between. CDR3 loop: CSVQGPEGYEQYF. The CDR3 DNA is TGCAGCGTACAGGGTCCTGAGGGGTACGAGCAGTACTTC.

The chain links TRBV30 to TRBJ2-3, with a possible D match to TRBD2 (6 bases). Between the trimmed V and J ends, which lost 0 bases and 2 bases, there was a span of 18 bases. The length of the CDR3 is 17 residues. Germline CDR1 reads GTSNPN; CDR2 reads SVGIG (reference sequence). The CDR3 DNA is TGTGCCTGGAGTGTACAACCCATAGCGGATTTCACAGATACGCAGTATTTT. Amino acids: CAWSVQPIADFTDTQYF.

The chain uses TRBV28 and TRBJ1-1; D is ambiguous. Germline assignment: CDR1 MDHEN and CDR2 SYDVKM. The CDR3 is 13 amino acids. The V and J ends lost 3 bases and 6 bases respectively, with 11 bases between them. CDR3: CASSFGPVSEAFF. CDR3 bases: TGTGCCAGCAGTTTTGGCCCGGTGTCTGAAGCTTTCTTT. Full variable domain (remainder filled in from reference TRBV28 and TRBJ1-1): DVKVTQSSRYLVKRTGEKVFLECVQDMDHENMFWYRQDPGLGLRLIYFSYDVKMKEKGDIPEGYSVSREKKERFSLILESASTNQTSMYLCASSFGPVSEAFFGQGTRLTVV.

V and J are TRBV11-3 and TRBJ2-3, with 8 bases aligning to TRBD2. The germline gives CDR1 SGHNT, CDR2 YENEEA. The V gene end was trimmed by 5 bases and the J gene end by 5 bases; junction bases not matched to a gene: 9. The CDR3 has 15 residues. CDR3: CASSTAGEEGDTQYF. The DNA of the CDR3 is TGTGCCAGCAGCACAGCGGGAGAAGAAGGAGATACGCAGTATTTT.

The chain recombines TRBV9 with TRBJ2-7; D is perhaps TRBD1 or TRBD2 (5 bases each). CDR1 SGDLS and CDR2 YYNGEE come from the germline V gene. There are 16 residues in the CDR3. V lost 0 bases and J 5 bases, leaving 18 bases between the germline ends. The CDR3 nucleotides are TGTGCCAGCAGCGTAGCTGACCTGGGACGATGGGACGAGCAGTACTTC. This encodes CASSVADLGRWDEQYF.

The chain combines TRBV5-8 with TRBJ1-5, with 10 nucleotides matching TRBD1. The J segment lost 3 bases and the V segment lost 0 bases, leaving 9 bases of the junction unmatched. Germline V gives CDR1 SGHTS, CDR2 YDEGEE. CDR3 size: 18 residues. The CDR3 DNA reads TGTGCCAGCAGCTTGGGGAGAATCGGACAGGGGGTCAATCAGCCCCAGCATTTT. This sequence encodes CASSLGRIGQGVNQPQHF.

This chain joins TRBV6-1 and TRBJ2-4, with a weak D call TRBD2 (6 bases). This CDR3 comprises 15 residues. V gave up 1 base and J gave up 8 bases, with 15 bases separating them. Germline CDR1 reads MNHNS; CDR2 reads SASEGT. This chain's CDR3 is CASSEEVGEADIQYF. In nucleotides, the CDR3 is TGTGCCAGCAGTGAAGAGGTAGGGGAGGCGGACATTCAGTACTTC.

The V gene is TRBV18, the J gene TRBJ1-1, with D possibly TRBD1 on 6 matching bases. The V gene's germline CDR1 is KGHSH and CDR2 LQKENI. V shed 0 bases and J shed 2 bases, with 13 bases lying between them. There are 16 residues in the CDR3. The CDR3 coding sequence is TGTGCCAGCTCACCACCTCCGGGACACGGTAACACTGAAGCTTTCTTT. Protein: CASSPPPGHGNTEAFF. The complete variable domain, with remaining parts taken from reference TRBV18 and TRBJ1-1, reads NAGVMQNPRHLVRRRGQEARLRCSPMKGHSHVYWYRQLPEEGLKFMVYLQKENIIDESGMPKERFSAEFPKEGPSILRIQQVVRGDSAAYFCASSPPPGHGNTEAFFGQGTRLTVV.

In this sample, this clone turned up a few times. CDR3 DNA sequence: TGCGCCAGCAGTGTTCATGACGGGCGCTACGAGCAGTACTTC. It specifies CASSVHDGRYEQYF. The gene calls are TRBV10-2 and TRBJ2-7; D unclear. Germline lookup yields CDR1 WSHSY and CDR2 SAAADI. Trimming cost V 4 bases and J 3 bases, with 13 bases left between them. CDR3 length equals 14 residues.

The J gene is TRBJ2-5, the V gene TRBV5-1; TRBD2 matches 9 bases. This CDR3 is built from 15 residues. Trimming cost V 7 bases and J 0 bases; bases outside gene matches: 7. Germline V CDR1 and CDR2: SGHRS, YFSETQ. CDR3 sequence: CASASGGRDQETQYF. CDR3 nucleotides: TGCGCCAGCGCCTCAGGCGGGAGGGACCAAGAGACCCAGTACTTC.

Only one count was recorded for this clone. V and J are TRBV30 and TRBJ1-2; TRBD1 matches 7 bases. The CDR3 totals 14 residues. Germline assignment: CDR1 GTSNPN and CDR2 SVGIG (reference sequence). V lost 2 bases and J lost 3; bases outside the gene matches: 6. The CDR3 sequence is CAWSTPGQHYGYTF. The CDR3 DNA is TGTGCCTGGAGTACTCCGGGACAGCACTATGGCTACACCTTC.

The rearrangement joins TRBV2 to TRBJ1-3, with 7 bases aligning to TRBD1. J was trimmed by 8 bases and V by 6 bases; bases with no gene match: 7. The CDR3 runs 13 residues. CDR1 is SNHLY and CDR2 is FYNNEI in the germline V gene. The CDR3 coding sequence is TGTGCCAGCAGGGGACAGCAGTTAGACACCATATATTTT. It translates to CASRGQQLDTIYF.

This clone was observed a handful of times. The chain links TRBV19 to TRBJ1-1, with D uncertain. The germline V gene has CDR1 LNHDA and CDR2 SQIVND (reference sequence). The V and J ends lost 7 bases and 6 bases respectively, with 12 bases between them. The CDR3 runs to 12 residues. This CDR3 is CASTSNRPEAFF. DNA of the CDR3: TGTGCCAGTACCTCGAACCGCCCTGAAGCTTTCTTT.

The chain combines TRBV19 with TRBJ1-4; D remains ambiguous. The V gene lost 6 bases and the J gene lost 8 bases, with 16 bases spanning the gap. Per germline, CDR1 LNHDA and CDR2 SQIVND (reference sequence). The CDR3 has 14 amino acids. CDR3 DNA sequence: TGTGCCAGTAGCCCCAAAGGCCGGCGGGAAAAACTGTTTTTT. Its translation is CASSPKGRREKLFF. The full variable domain, rest sourced from reference TRBV19 and TRBJ1-4, is DGGITQSPKYLFRKEGQNVTLSCEQNLNHDAMYWYRQDPGQGLRLIYYSQIVNDFQKGDIAEGYSVSREKKESFPLTVTSAQKNPTAFYLCASSPKGRREKLFFGSGTQLSVL.

In this sample, this clone turned up once. The sample holds other DNA sequences that translate to the same CDR3. The chain joins TRBV20-1 to TRBJ1-2; D remains ambiguous. The CDR3 contains 11 residues. Between the trimmed V and J ends, which lost 3 bases and 4 bases, there was a span of 6 bases. Germline V CDR1 and CDR2: DFQATT, SNEGSKA (reference sequence). CDR3 in amino acids: CSASSSYGYTF. The CDR3 region has the DNA TGCAGTGCTAGTAGCAGCTATGGCTACACCTTC.

Remarks on this clone: This may arise from a read error, as a much more abundant clone is one base away. V usage is TRBV7-2 and J usage is TRBJ2-1; TRBD2 matches at 10 bases. Germline V gene sequence: CDR1 SGHTA, CDR2 FQGNSA. The CDR3 runs 15 residues. CDR3 DNA sequence: TGTGCCGGCAGGCCAGGACTAGCGGAGGGGAATGAGCAGTTCTTC. This translates into CAGRPGLAEGNEQFF. Based on the CDR3 plus reference TRBV7-2 and TRBJ2-1, the full variable domain is GAGVSQSPSNKVTEKGKDVELRCDPISGHTALYWYRQSLGQGLEFLIYFQGNSAPDKSGLPSDRFSAERTGGSVSTLTIQRTQQEDSAVYLCAGRPGLAEGNEQFFGPGTRLTVL.

This chain joins TRBV10-2 and TRBJ2-7, with 14 positions matching TRBD2. Germline V CDR1 and CDR2: WSHSY, SAAADI. Trimming cost V 3 bases and J 7 bases; bases outside gene matches: 8. The CDR3 extends over 16 amino acids. CDR3: CASSDPGLAGGREQYF. DNA of the CDR3: TGCGCCAGCAGTGACCCCGGACTAGCGGGGGGACGGGAGCAGTACTTC.

On this clone itself: This may be a read error: a much more frequent sequence differs by one nucleotide. V is TRBV7-9 and J is TRBJ2-3, with D perhaps TRBD1 (6 bases). Germline V lookup: CDR1 SEHNR, CDR2 FQNEAQ (reference sequence). Trimming removed 1 base at V and 3 bases at J, with 8 bases between. The CDR3 has 14 amino acids. The CDR3 DNA follows: TGTGCCAGCAGCTTAGACAGGGAGACAGATACGCAGTATTTT. Translating it yields CASSLDRETDTQYF.

The J gene is TRBJ1-5, the V gene TRBV19, with no clear D. The CDR3 sequence is 15 residues long. Germline V lookup: CDR1 LNHDA, CDR2 SQIVND (reference sequence). V shed 4 bases and J shed 0 bases, with 10 bases lying between them. The CDR3 nucleotides read TGTGCCAGTAGTACCACAGCTTATAGCAATCAGCCCCAGCATTTT. This encodes CASSTTAYSNQPQHF.

This chain joins TRBV10-3 and TRBJ2-7; 7 bases are shared with TRBD1. This CDR3 has 16 residues. Germline loops: CDR1 ENHRY, CDR2 SYGVKD. Losses at the gene ends were 4 bases for V and 3 bases for J; bases not matched to a gene: 12. The CDR3 sequence: CAISGSMGTVFYEQYF. Here the CDR3 DNA reads TGTGCCATCAGTGGGTCAATGGGGACAGTTTTCTACGAGCAGTACTTC.

The V call is TRBV28, the J call TRBJ1-5; tentatively, D is TRBD1 (5 bases). Germline assignment: CDR1 MDHEN and CDR2 SYDVKM. The V end was cut by 5 bases, the J end by 3 bases, with 20 bases between. The CDR3 runs 17 residues. Here the CDR3 DNA reads TGTGCCAGCAGTGAGTCGGCCCAGGGCTTTTTCAATCAGCCCCAGCATTTT. This translates into CASSESAQGFFNQPQHF. Variable domain in full (rest from reference TRBV28 and TRBJ1-5): DVKVTQSSRYLVKRTGEKVFLECVQDMDHENMFWYRQDPGLGLRLIYFSYDVKMKEKGDIPEGYSVSREKKERFSLILESASTNQTSMYLCASSESAQGFFNQPQHFGDGTRLSIL.